The 12 T cell receptor beta chains below come from one sample, sequenced in a study of OX40 agonist ivuxolimab in advanced cancers. This table comes from immunoSEQ multiplex PCR, and its TCRdb copy is limited to in-frame clones, with some not included. The profile covers around 19,000 clones, with 74% appearing a single time and roughly 24% taken by the ten largest. The sequencing here drew on CD4+ or CD8+ T cells sorted from blood, taken in a trial of the OX40 agonist ivuxolimab. The receptors originated from an adult with an advanced solid tumor such as melanoma, head and neck, liver or kidney cancer.

The V and J genes are TRBV28 and TRBJ1-5; D unresolved. Germline CDR1 reads MDHEN; CDR2 reads SYDVKM. Trimming pared 6 bases from V and 0 bases from J, leaving 9 bases between. This CDR3 is 14 amino acids long. The CDR3 spells CASRVEYSNQPQHF. As DNA, the CDR3 is TGTGCCAGCAGGGTGGAGTATAGCAATCAGCCCCAGCATTTT.

This clone turned up a few times. The rearrangement joins TRBV28 to TRBJ1-1; tentatively, D is TRBD1 (6 bases). The V end lost 6 bases, the J end lost 2 bases, and 13 bases lay between the germline ends. CDR3 size: 14 residues. CDR1 and CDR2 (germline): MDHEN, SYDVKM. The CDR3 reads CASSYRTANTEAFF. For the CDR3, the DNA is TGTGCCAGCAGCTATCGGACAGCTAACACTGAAGCTTTCTTT.

The chain joins TRBV4-1 to TRBJ2-7, with TRBD1 matching 9 bases. This CDR3 has 16 residues. CDR1 and CDR2 from the germline V gene are MGHRA and YSYEKL. With 1 base clipped from V and 5 bases from J, the junction kept 9 bases outside the gene matches. The chain's CDR3 is CASSQGGGTGIHEQYF. DNA of the CDR3: TGCGCCAGCAGCCAAGGGGGCGGGACAGGGATCCACGAGCAGTACTTC.

This clone has only a few counts. The chain carries TRBV29-1 and TRBJ2-1, with 8 bases aligning to TRBD1. J gave up 0 bases and V 7 bases, and 14 bases lay outside the gene matches. The CDR3 sequence is 17 residues long. Germline loops: CDR1 SQVTM, CDR2 ANQGSEA. The CDR3 protein is CSAKGTGVSSSYNEQFF. The CDR3 nucleotides are TGCAGCGCAAAAGGGACAGGAGTCTCGAGCTCCTACAATGAGCAGTTCTTC.

This chain uses TRBV4-1 with TRBJ2-5; D not certain. Trimming removed 0 bases from V and 5 bases from J, with 13 bases in between. This CDR3 is 15 amino acids long. Germline CDR1 and CDR2: MGHRA and YSYEKL. CDR3 sequence (DNA): TGCGCCAGCAGCCAAGAAGCCTTTAGTTTGGAGACCCAGTACTTC. Its translation is CASSQEAFSLETQYF.

The chain uses TRBV30 and TRBJ2-3; D possibly corresponds to TRBD1 (7 bases). The CDR3 totals 16 residues. Germline CDR1 GTSNPN, CDR2 SVGIG (reference sequence). Trimming left V 3 bases short and J 0 bases short, with 16 bases between. CDR3: CAWRDRQGLSTDTQYF. The DNA for the CDR3 is TGTGCCTGGAGGGACCGACAGGGACTCAGCACAGATACGCAGTATTTT.

The V gene is TRBV7-3, the J gene TRBJ2-7; D is unclear. V dropped 8 bases and J dropped 2 bases, with 13 bases sitting between them. Per the germline V gene, CDR1 is SGHTA and CDR2 is FQGTGA. CDR3 length equals 13 residues. The CDR3 region is CASSQGWPYEQYF. The CDR3 DNA reads TGTGCCAGCTCCCAAGGGTGGCCCTACGAGCAGTACTTC.

This clone has a handful of counts. The chain couples TRBV27 to TRBJ1-3, with D unclear. V shed 5 bases and J shed 4 bases, with 18 bases lying between them. The germline gives CDR1 MNHEY, CDR2 SMNVEV (reference sequence). This CDR3 is built from 16 residues. The chain's CDR3 is CASSPSVEGPGNTIYF. As DNA, the CDR3 is TGTGCCAGCAGTCCGTCGGTGGAGGGTCCCGGAAACACCATATATTTT.

This chain joins TRBV4-2 and TRBJ1-2; D gene ambiguous. Germline values: CDR1 LGHNA, CDR2 YNFKEQ. V dropped 0 bases and J dropped 0 bases, with 11 bases sitting between them. This CDR3 is 16 amino acids long. The DNA of the CDR3 is TGTGCCAGCAGCCAAGAGACTATCGGTACTAACTATGGCTACACCTTC. This gives the protein CASSQETIGTNYGYTF.

The CDR3 spells CASSGVSNSPLHF. In nucleotides, the CDR3 is TGTGCCAGTAGCGGAGTTTCCAATTCACCCCTCCACTTT. This chain joins TRBV19 and TRBJ1-6; the D is unclear. Germline values: CDR1 LNHDA, CDR2 SQIVND (reference sequence). V gave up 6 bases and J gave up 7 bases, with 10 bases separating them. This CDR3 spans 13 amino acids.

In its sample, this clone was seen a few times. The chain recombines TRBV11-2 with TRBJ2-2, with no clear D. Trimming took off 3 bases at V and 9 bases at J, with 14 bases between the two ends. The CDR3 runs 14 residues. Germline CDR1 SGHAT, CDR2 FQNNGV. Written as DNA, the CDR3 is TGTGCCAGCAGCTTGCCGGAAACACCGAGGGAGCTGTTTTTT. It is translated as CASSLPETPRELFF.

The V call is TRBV2, the J call TRBJ1-5, with a tentative D call TRBD1 (5 bases). The germline V gene has CDR1 SNHLY and CDR2 FYNNEI. V lost 2 bases and J 3 bases, leaving 14 bases between the germline ends. The CDR3 totals 16 residues. DNA of the CDR3: TGTGCCAGCAGTGAACGATTAAGGGGCCCCAATCAGCCCCAGCATTTT. Translating it yields CASSERLRGPNQPQHF.